Below are 28 T cell receptor beta chains sequenced from a single sample in a study of Graves' ophthalmopathy and Graves' hyperthyroidism. The authors amplified TCR beta CDR3 regions from RNA transcripts. After a first-round RT-PCR with HTBI primers, a second-round multiplex PCR was run. TCRdb passed the multiplex PCR reads through MiXCR, listing each CDR3 protein once. This table has over a million distinct CDR3 sequences, less than 45% appearing once. Source material: peripheral blood or thyroid tissue (not recorded which). The receptors come from an adult man with Graves' hyperthyroidism.

This clonotype was observed at least ten times. At one boundary the junction diverges from the germline segment, which might be a read error. This chain connects TRBV7-7 to TRBJ2-7; 14 bases map to TRBD2. CDR1 is SSHAT and CDR2 is FNYEAQ in the germline V gene (reference sequence). There are 14 residues in the CDR3. CDR3 sequence reads: CASSISGTSGSLVF. The CDR3 region has the DNA TGTGCCAGCAGCATCTCCGGGACTAGCGGGAGTTTGGTGTTC.

This clonotype occurred a few times. DNA of the CDR3: TGTGCCAGCGGCGGCCAGGGGATCCACACCGGGGAGCTGTTTTTT. This sequence encodes CASGGQGIHTGELFF. The chain couples TRBV5-4 to TRBJ2-2; D perhaps matches TRBD1 (6 bases). CDR1 is SGHNT, CDR2 YYREEE, per germline (reference sequence). V lost 7 bases and J lost 3, with 16 bases in between. The CDR3 is 15 amino acids.

V and J are TRBV30 and TRBJ1-2; D is unresolved. The germline V gene has CDR1 GTSNPN and CDR2 SVGIG (reference sequence). V lost 0 bases and J 4 bases, leaving 12 bases between the germline ends. This CDR3 spans 14 amino acids. In DNA, the CDR3 is TGTGCCTGGAGTGTACGGCCTCCGGTCTATGGCTACACCTTC. It codes for CAWSVRPPVYGYTF.

In its sample, this clonotype was seen many times. This rearrangement joins TRBV2 to TRBJ1-3; D gene uncertain. V gave up 5 bases and J gave up 4 bases, with 15 bases separating them. Germline CDR1 SNHLY, CDR2 FYNNEI. The CDR3 sequence is 15 residues long. CDR3 bases: TGTGCCAGCAGTTACACTGTGCCGGAGGGAAACACCATATATTTT. Protein product: CASSYTVPEGNTIYF. The entire variable domain, with the rest obtained from reference TRBV2 and TRBJ1-3, is as follows: EPEVTQTPSHQVTQMGQEVILRCVPISNHLYFYWYRQILGQKVEFLVSFYNNEISEKSEIFDDQFSVERPDGSNFTLKIRSTKLEDSAMYFCASSYTVPEGNTIYFGEGSWLTVV.

This clonotype was seen ten or more times. The chain is built from TRBV29-1 and TRBJ2-7, with D possibly being TRBD1 (5 bases). Germline V gene data show CDR1 as SQVTM and CDR2 as ANQGSEA. This CDR3 contains 13 residues. The V and J ends lost 0 bases and 8 bases respectively, with 14 bases between them. In nucleotides, the CDR3 is TGCAGCGTTGAAGATCGAGAAGGGGTGAAGCAGTACTTC. It yields the protein CSVEDREGVKQYF.

This clonotype has at least ten counts. The chain is built from TRBV7-9 and TRBJ1-1; D is undetermined. Trimming took 5 bases from V and 5 from J, leaving 9 bases between them. Looked up from germline, CDR1 is SEHNR and CDR2 is FQNEAQ (reference sequence). The CDR3 contains 12 residues. CDR3 DNA: TGTGCCAGCAGCCGATCAACAACTGAAGCTTTCTTT. Translated, it gives CASSRSTTEAFF.

For the CDR3, the DNA is TGTGCCAGCAGTTACTCTTCTGTCAGGGACACTGAAGCTTTCTTT. This sequence encodes CASSYSSVRDTEAFF. The chain links TRBV6-5 to TRBJ1-1; tentative D call: TRBD1 (5 bases). Germline V gene lookup returns CDR1 MNHEY and CDR2 SVGAGI. This CDR3 comprises 15 residues. V lost 0 bases and J 3 bases, leaving 11 bases between the germline ends.

This rearrangement joins TRBV4-1 to TRBJ2-7; 12 positions match TRBD2. J gave up 6 bases and V 8 bases, and 11 bases lay outside the gene matches. In germline, CDR1 is MGHRA, CDR2 YSYEKL. This CDR3 is 15 amino acids long. CDR3 protein: CASGLAGGPDAEQYF. CDR3 nucleotide sequence: TGCGCCAGCGGGCTAGCGGGAGGGCCGGATGCCGAGCAGTACTTC.

CDR3 coding DNA: TGTGCCACCAGCAGAGATCCCGGGGCAGGATATGGCTACACCTTC. It encodes CATSRDPGAGYGYTF. The chain uses TRBV15 and TRBJ1-2; possibly TRBD1 for D (5 bases). From germline, CDR1 is LNHNV and CDR2 YYDKDF (reference sequence). The CDR3 loop spans 15 amino acids. The V and J ends lost 0 bases and 5 bases respectively, with 13 bases between them.

This clonotype was detected a few times. The gene calls are TRBV12-3 or TRBV12-4 and TRBJ1-1, with TRBD1 matching over 7 bases. The CDR3 extends over 16 amino acids. The junction had 6 bases not matched to a gene; V was cut back by 2 bases and J by 0 bases. The CDR3 nucleotides read TGTGCCAGCAGTTTACACAGGGGCGCCATGAACACTGAAGCTTTCTTT. This gives the protein CASSLHRGAMNTEAFF.

The table lists this clonotype with many counts. This chain uses TRBV4-1 with TRBJ2-5; 7 bases align to TRBD2. CDR1 and CDR2 from the germline V gene are MGHRA and YSYEKL. The CDR3 extends over 16 amino acids. The junction had 7 bases not matched to a gene; V was cut back by 1 base and J by 2 bases. CDR3 sequence reads: CASSQVAGEGQETQYF. For the CDR3, the DNA is TGCGCCAGCAGCCAAGTTGCGGGAGAGGGACAAGAGACCCAGTACTTC.

For the CDR3, the DNA is TGCAGCGTCCCGGGCAGGGCGCTCTATGGCTACACCTTC. Protein sequence: CSVPGRALYGYTF. V usage is TRBV29-1 and J usage is TRBJ1-2, with D tentatively TRBD1 (5 bases). Germline lookup yields CDR1 SQVTM and CDR2 ANQGSEA. The CDR3 has 13 residues. Trimming cost V 6 bases and J 4 bases, with 15 bases left between them.

This clonotype was counted only a few times. The chain recombines TRBV6-5 with TRBJ1-4; possible D gene TRBD1, 5 bases. Germline V gene data show CDR1 as MNHEY and CDR2 as SVGAGI. The germline V and J ends were trimmed by 6 bases and 0 bases, with 11 bases remaining between them. The CDR3 length is 15 residues. The CDR3, as DNA: TGTGCCAGCAGGCCTAGGGGCTCAACTAATGAAAAACTGTTTTTT. Translated: CASRPRGSTNEKLFF.

At least ten counts were recorded for this clonotype. This chain links TRBV20-1 with TRBJ2-7; 13 bases match TRBD2. Germline V CDR1 and CDR2: DFQATT, SNEGSKA (reference sequence). V lost 1 base, J lost 2 bases, and 2 bases stayed unmatched. The CDR3 has 15 amino acids. DNA for the CDR3: TGCAGTGCTAGAGTGGGGACTAGCGGGACCTACGAGCAGTACTTC. Translated, it gives CSARVGTSGTYEQYF.

The chain links TRBV10-2 to TRBJ2-7, with 7 nucleotides matching TRBD1. Germline lookup yields CDR1 WSHSY and CDR2 SAAADI. With V trimmed by 2 bases and J by 2 bases, 12 bases remained unmatched. This CDR3 has 17 residues. CDR3 bases: TGCGCCAGCAGTGAGCCGGACAGGCAGAACCCGACCTACGAGCAGTACTTC. Amino acid sequence: CASSEPDRQNPTYEQYF.

Ten or more counts support this clonotype. CDR3 nucleotides: TGTGCCAGCAGCCAGGCGGGCTTCCACGAGCAGTACTTC. This codes for CASSQAGFHEQYF. The chain has TRBV12-3 or TRBV12-4 and TRBJ2-7, with TRBD2 as a possible D gene (5 bases). The V end was cut by 6 bases, the J end by 5 bases, with 14 bases between. The CDR3 covers 13 residues.

The J gene is TRBJ1-1, the V gene TRBV2; 9 bases are a match to TRBD1. Germline CDR1 is SNHLY and CDR2 is FYNNEI. The CDR3 covers 16 residues. Trimming at V came to 4 bases and at J to 1 base, leaving 7 bases not matched to a gene. The CDR3 nucleotides read TGTGCCAGCAGTGCGCCGGGACAGGGCTCGAACACTGAAGCTTTCTTT. It yields the protein CASSAPGQGSNTEAFF.

Turning to this clonotype: This could be a read error, since a much larger clone is one nucleotide away. This chain joins TRBV19 and TRBJ2-5; 7 nucleotides line up with TRBD2. Germline-derived CDR1 and CDR2 are LNHDA and SQIVND (reference sequence). The CDR3 has 14 amino acids. The junction had 10 bases not matched to a gene; V was cut back by 3 bases and J by 9 bases. CDR3 DNA sequence: TGTGCCAGTAGTATCACCGGACCTGGGGGGGCCCAGTACTTC. Translation: CASSITGPGGAQYF.

In its sample, this clonotype was seen a few times. The genes are TRBV4-3 and TRBJ1-2; TRBD1 agrees at 7 bases. The CDR3 is 16 amino acids. J lost 2 bases, V lost 3 bases, and 9 bases had no gene match. The germline gives CDR1 LGHNA, CDR2 YSLEER. Here the CDR3 DNA reads TGCGCCAGCAGCCACCCCTCGGGACAGAGGAACTATGGCTACACCTTC. It is translated as CASSHPSGQRNYGYTF.

This clonotype was seen only a few times. The rearrangement joins TRBV6-5 to TRBJ2-7, with D uncertain. The CDR3 spans 16 residues. V was pared by 4 bases and J by 0 bases, with 16 bases between. CDR1 is MNHEY, CDR2 SVGAGI, per germline. This CDR3 is CASSFQTPAISYEQYF. The CDR3, as DNA: TGTGCCAGCAGTTTTCAGACACCGGCAATCTCCTACGAGCAGTACTTC.

This clonotype has a handful of counts. The chain couples TRBV12-3 or TRBV12-4 to TRBJ2-5; 10 bases are a match to TRBD1. The CDR3 spans 14 residues. Trimming took 8 bases from V and 5 from J; bases not matched to a gene: 8. CDR3 protein: CASRDRGRRETQYF. The DNA of the CDR3 is TGTGCCAGCCGTGACAGGGGGCGCAGGGAGACCCAGTACTTC.

The chain carries TRBV10-3 and TRBJ2-7; 10 bases are a match to TRBD1. Germline V lookup: CDR1 ENHRY, CDR2 SYGVKD. This CDR3 spans 16 amino acids. The J segment lost 5 bases and the V segment lost 0 bases, leaving 7 bases of the junction unmatched. The DNA for the CDR3 is TGTGCCATCAGTGAGTCGCTGGGGACAGGGGCCCACGAGCAGTACTTC. Its protein is CAISESLGTGAHEQYF.

This clonotype appeared a single time. The missing conserved phenylalanine or tryptophan at the end of this CDR3 makes a read error likely. The rearrangement links TRBV10-2 to TRBJ1-2; 7 bases map to TRBD1. J lost 6 bases, V lost 2 bases, and 3 bases had no gene match. From germline, CDR1 is WSHSY and CDR2 SAAADI. This CDR3 region has 13 residues. CDR3 residues: CASSETGDDGYTL. The CDR3 nucleotides are TGCGCCAGCAGTGAGACAGGGGACGATGGCTACACCCTC.

J is TRBJ1-1 and V is TRBV2; D is unclear. Germline V gives CDR1 SNHLY, CDR2 FYNNEI. Trimming removed 4 bases from V and 0 bases from J, with 15 bases in between. There are 16 residues in the CDR3. The CDR3 here is CASSVSEDGMNTEAFF. DNA of the CDR3: TGTGCCAGCAGTGTCAGTGAGGACGGCATGAACACTGAAGCTTTCTTT. Based on the CDR3 plus reference TRBV2 and TRBJ1-1, the full variable domain is EPEVTQTPSHQVTQMGQEVILRCVPISNHLYFYWYRQILGQKVEFLVSFYNNEISEKSEIFDDQFSVERPDGSNFTLKIRSTKLEDSAMYFCASSVSEDGMNTEAFFGQGTRLTVV.

The chain has TRBV7-9 and TRBJ1-6, with 8 bases matching TRBD1. This CDR3 is built from 13 residues. The germline CDR1 and CDR2 sequences are SEHNR and FQNEAQ (reference sequence). The trim removed 3 bases at V and 11 bases at J, leaving 3 bases unmatched. The CDR3 DNA is TGTGCCAGCAGCTTGAGGACAGGGACACCCCTCCACTTT. Protein: CASSLRTGTPLHF. The full variable domain, completed using reference TRBV7-9 and TRBJ1-6, is DTGVSQNPRHKITKRGQNVTFRCDPISEHNRLYWYRQTLGQGPEFLTYFQNEAQLEKSRLLSDRFSAERPKGSFSTLEIQRTEQGDSAMYLCASSLRTGTPLHFGNGTRLTVT.

This chain links TRBV6-5 with TRBJ1-1; D unresolved. This CDR3 has 9 amino acids. The V and J ends lost 10 bases and 11 bases respectively, with 11 bases between them. Germline-derived CDR1 and CDR2 are MNHEY and SVGAGI. The CDR3 DNA reads TGTGCCACCCAAAAACAGGCTTTCTTT. This translates into CATQKQAFF.

This rearrangement joins TRBV20-1 to TRBJ2-7; D is uncertain. CDR3 size: 11 residues. Germline V gives CDR1 DFQATT, CDR2 SNEGSKA (reference sequence). The germline V and J ends were trimmed by 5 bases and 6 bases, with 11 bases remaining between them. In DNA, the CDR3 is TGCAGTGCTGCCACAGAAGGCGAGCAGTACTTC. It encodes CSAATEGEQYF.

This clonotype appeared a few times. The V call is TRBV3-2, the J call TRBJ1-1. TRBV3-2 is marked as a pseudogene. The CDR3 consists of 15 residues. The DNA of the CDR3 is TGTGCCAGCAGCTCCAACCGCGGGGTCCTCACTGAAGCTTTCTTT. Amino acid sequence: CASSSNRGVLTEAFF.